The 27 T cell receptor beta chains listed next were all sequenced from one sample in a study of regulatory T cells in long-lasting Graves disease. As to time point: newly diagnosed GD, antithyroid drugs for less than 3 months. PBMC RNA was the source of the TCR library. Construction of the TCR beta libraries employed iRepertoire HTBI primers in conjunction with Arm-PCR of CDR3 regions. TCRdb independently ran MiXCR on the multiplex PCR reads; one entry per CDR3 protein. The table has about 540,000 distinct CDR3 sequences, approximately 15% seen once. The same sample was also studied in work on T cells in Graves' hyperthyroidism and ophthalmopathy.

The starting material was peripheral blood mononuclear cells (PBMCs), obtained at new diagnosis, from a patient treated with antithyroid drugs. The receptors derive from a man aged 25 to 40 with Graves disease.

The chain carries TRBV6-5 and TRBJ2-7; the match to TRBD2 covers 9 bases. The CDR3 consists of 15 residues. In germline, CDR1 is MNHEY, CDR2 SVGAGI. The J segment lost 6 bases and the V segment lost 2 bases, leaving 8 bases of the junction unmatched. The CDR3 region is CASSYGLAGPSEQYF. The CDR3 nucleotides are TGTGCCAGCAGTTACGGGCTAGCGGGACCCTCCGAGCAGTACTTC.

There are many counts of this clonotype. The gene calls are TRBV27 and TRBJ1-6; D is unclear. Per the germline V gene, CDR1 is MNHEY and CDR2 is SMNVEV (reference sequence). The V and J ends lost 4 bases and 0 bases respectively, with 13 bases between them. The length of the CDR3 is 17 residues. The CDR3 DNA reads TGTGCCAGCAGTTCCCCCGTGGGGAACTCCTATAATTCACCCCTCCACTTT. As protein: CASSSPVGNSYNSPLHF.

Points on this clonotype: A much larger clone differs from this one at a single base, so this may be a read error. CDR3 bases: TGTGCCAGCAGCTCAGCTAGCGGGAGGCTCACAGATACGCAGTATTTT. It translates to CASSSASGRLTDTQYF. J is TRBJ2-3 and V is TRBV5-1; 11 nucleotides match TRBD2. The germline CDR1 and CDR2 sequences are SGHRS and YFSETQ. The length of the CDR3 is 16 residues.

V gene TRBV10-3 combines with J gene TRBJ2-2, with 8 positions matching TRBD2. The CDR3 is 14 amino acids. Germline assignment: CDR1 ENHRY and CDR2 SYGVKD. V gave up 8 bases and J gave up 4 bases; unmatched junction bases: 6. DNA of the CDR3: TGTGCCATCTCCGAACTAGCGGTCACCGGGGAGCTGTTTTTT. Translation gives CAISELAVTGELFF.

V usage is TRBV10-3 and J usage is TRBJ1-2, with D possibly being TRBD1 (5 bases). The length of the CDR3 is 14 residues. V dropped 2 bases and J dropped 6 bases, with 13 bases sitting between them. Germline CDR1 ENHRY, CDR2 SYGVKD. The CDR3 DNA reads TGTGCCATCAGTGAGCGGGGGGAAATGGATGGCTACACCTTC. It specifies CAISERGEMDGYTF.

Of note for this clonotype: Its ends do not fully match the called genes, so a read error is possible. The chain recombines TRBV30 with TRBJ2-1; possibly TRBD1 or TRBD2 for D (5 bases each). CDR3 length: 13 residues. In germline, CDR1 is GTSNPN, CDR2 SVGIG (reference sequence). The CDR3 loop reads CAWSNGVAAGQLF. The DNA of the CDR3 is TGTGCCTGGAGCAACGGGGTGGCAGCAGGGCAGCTCTTC.

This clonotype appeared a few times. The chain couples TRBV5-1 to TRBJ1-5; D unresolved. Germline V CDR1 and CDR2: SGHRS, YFSETQ. Trimming took off 0 bases at V and 7 bases at J, with 11 bases between the two ends. The CDR3 is made up of 14 amino acids. This CDR3 is CASSLGQLGQPQHF. The CDR3 DNA reads as TGCGCCAGCAGCTTGGGGCAGCTTGGACAGCCCCAGCATTTT.

This clonotype was counted a few times. The V gene is TRBV5-1, the J gene TRBJ2-5, with 9 nucleotides matching TRBD1. V lost 0 bases and J lost 4; bases outside the gene matches: 13. CDR1 is SGHRS and CDR2 is YFSETQ in the germline V gene. This CDR3 is 18 amino acids long. The CDR3 is CASSLARLQGAGRETQYF. The CDR3 bases are TGCGCCAGCAGCTTGGCCAGATTACAGGGGGCAGGGAGAGAGACCCAGTACTTC.

In this sample, this clonotype turned up once. A much bigger clone sits one base away, suggesting this may be a read error. The chain couples TRBV2 to TRBJ1-5, with no clear D. Germline lookup yields CDR1 SNHLY and CDR2 FYNNEI. This CDR3 spans 14 amino acids. CDR3 sequence (DNA): TGTGCCGGCAGTGGGGTGGGTCTCTGGCAGCCCCAGCATTTT. This sequence encodes CAGSGVGLWQPQHF.

This clonotype was found many times. V and J are TRBV7-8 and TRBJ2-7; 7 bases align to TRBD1. Per the germline V gene, CDR1 is SGHVS and CDR2 is FQNEAQ. CDR3 size: 17 residues. The V segment lost 2 bases and the J segment 5 bases; nucleotides outside the gene matches: 15. In DNA, the CDR3 is TGTGCCAGCAGCTTACGCCGGACAGGAAGGCTTGGAGACGAGCAGTACTTC. Translation: CASSLRRTGRLGDEQYF.

Points on this clonotype: Being one base from a much bigger clone, this may be a read error. The chain has TRBV12-3 or TRBV12-4 and TRBJ2-5, with 9 nucleotides matching TRBD2. J lost 11 bases, V lost 3 bases, and 16 bases had no gene match. This CDR3 contains 16 residues. CDR3 sequence (DNA): TGTGCCAGCAGTTTTCTGGGACTAGCTTCCTACAATGAGCAGTACTTC. It is translated as CASSFLGLASYNEQYF.

There are many counts of this clonotype. J is TRBJ2-5 and V is TRBV12-3 or TRBV12-4; 10 positions match TRBD1. The V and J ends lost 3 bases and 1 base, in that order; junction bases with no gene match: 8. The CDR3 has 17 amino acids. DNA of the CDR3: TGTGCCAGCAGTTTTGGACAGGGGGTTTGGGGCCAAGAGACCCAGTACTTC. This encodes CASSFGQGVWGQETQYF.

The gene calls are TRBV28 and TRBJ2-1, with D perhaps being TRBD1 or TRBD2 (5 bases each). V was cut by 5 bases and J by 15 bases, with 11 bases left in between. CDR3 length: 10 residues. The V gene's germline CDR1 is MDHEN and CDR2 SYDVKM. DNA for the CDR3: TGTGCCAGCAGTCGGGGCATAGGGTTCTTC. Translating it yields CASSRGIGFF.

The rearrangement links TRBV10-2 to TRBJ2-3; 14 bases line up with TRBD2. CDR1 is WSHSY and CDR2 is SAAADI in the germline V gene. There are 16 residues in the CDR3. Trimming at V came to 8 bases and at J to 6 bases, leaving 10 bases not matched to a gene. CDR3 sequence (DNA): TGCGCCAGCGGGGGTGGACTAGCGGGAGGTGGCGATACGCAGTATTTT. It codes for CASGGGLAGGGDTQYF.

This clonotype showed up many times. The chain links TRBV20-1 to TRBJ1-5; 9 nucleotides agree with TRBD1. The CDR3 runs to 16 residues. V lost 3 bases to trimming and J lost 0 bases; unmatched junction nucleotides: 6. CDR1 DFQATT and CDR2 SNEGSKA come from the germline V gene (reference sequence). In nucleotides, the CDR3 is TGCAGTGCTAGCCCCTACAGGGGGCCTAGCAATCAGCCCCAGCATTTT. Translated: CSASPYRGPSNQPQHF.

This clonotype has just a few counts. This chain connects TRBV20-1 to TRBJ2-7, with 7 bases identical to TRBD2. CDR3 length: 13 amino acids. The J segment lost 3 bases and the V segment lost 2 bases, leaving 4 bases of the junction unmatched. Looked up from germline, CDR1 is DFQATT and CDR2 is SNEGSKA (reference sequence). CDR3 sequence reads: CSARHASGYEQYF. For the CDR3, the DNA is TGCAGTGCTAGACACGCTAGCGGCTACGAGCAGTACTTC.

With regard to this clonotype: A read error is possible here, since a much larger clone lies one base away. The chain uses TRBV20-1 and TRBJ2-5, with 9 bases fitting TRBD1. The CDR3 consists of 14 residues. The V and J ends lost 5 bases and 5 bases, in that order; junction bases with no gene match: 9. The germline gives CDR1 DFQATT, CDR2 SNEGSKA (reference sequence). CDR3 region: CSAAPRTGDETQYF. DNA of the CDR3: TGCAGTGCTGCGCCCCGGACAGGGGACGAGACCCAGTACTTC.

Worth noting for this clonotype: This sequence may be a read error, since a much larger clone differs from it by one base. This CDR3 is CASSPPGRIHEQYF. The CDR3 DNA follows: TGTGCCAGCTCACCGCCGGGACGGATCCACGAGCAGTACTTC. The rearrangement links TRBV18 to TRBJ2-7, with D perhaps being TRBD1 or TRBD2 (5 bases each). Per the germline V gene, CDR1 is KGHSH and CDR2 is LQKENI. V lost 3 bases, J lost 5 bases, and 14 bases lay in between. CDR3 length: 14 amino acids.

The gene calls are TRBV11-2 and TRBJ2-1, with unresolved D. V gave up 0 bases and J gave up 15 bases, with 15 bases separating them. Germline V lookup: CDR1 SGHAT, CDR2 FQNNGV. The CDR3 spans 13 residues. The CDR3 sequence is CASSLELPDPGFF. Written as DNA, the CDR3 is TGTGCCAGCAGCTTAGAGTTGCCGGACCCTGGGTTCTTC.

This clonotype has a handful of counts. V is TRBV3-1 and J is TRBJ2-5; 8 positions agree with TRBD1. The CDR3 is 15 amino acids. Germline assignment: CDR1 LGHDT and CDR2 YNNKEL (reference sequence). The V gene end was trimmed by 4 bases and the J gene end by 5 bases; junction bases not matched to a gene: 9. The CDR3 sequence is CASSRQTGAGETQYF. For the CDR3, the DNA is TGTGCCAGCAGCCGCCAGACAGGGGCGGGTGAGACCCAGTACTTC.

At least ten counts were recorded for this clonotype. The rearrangement uses TRBV7-2 and TRBJ2-5; D is uncertain. The CDR3 totals 12 residues. Germline V gene sequence: CDR1 SGHTA, CDR2 FQGNSA. With 5 bases removed from V and 4 bases from J, the gap between germline ends came to 8 bases. The CDR3 DNA reads as TGTGCCAGCAGCCCGGCCATAGAGACCCAGTACTTC. This translates into CASSPAIETQYF.

The V and J genes are TRBV29-1 and TRBJ2-2; D gene uncertain. Between the trimmed V and J ends, which lost 7 bases and 6 bases, there was a span of 12 bases. The CDR3 length is 12 residues. Germline lookup yields CDR1 SQVTM and CDR2 ANQGSEA. The CDR3: CSALRPPGELFF. The CDR3 DNA sequence: TGCAGCGCTCTGAGGCCTCCCGGGGAGCTGTTTTTT.

Ten or more counts support this clonotype. V is TRBV29-1 and J is TRBJ2-3, with 11 positions matching TRBD2. The CDR3 loop spans 16 amino acids. Germline V gene sequence: CDR1 SQVTM, CDR2 ANQGSEA. V was pared by 0 bases and J by 3 bases, with 5 bases of the junction left unmatched. The CDR3 DNA sequence: TGCAGCGTTGAAGATCACGGGACTAGCGGAACAGATACGCAGTATTTT. Translation: CSVEDHGTSGTDTQYF.

The chain joins TRBV6-1 to TRBJ2-2; TRBD1 is a possible D gene (5 bases). The germline gives CDR1 MNHNS, CDR2 SASEGT. Trimming shortened V by 4 bases and J by 4 bases, and 7 bases separated the two germline ends. This CDR3 is 13 amino acids long. The CDR3 here is CASSAQGTGELFF. For the CDR3, the DNA is TGTGCCAGCAGTGCTCAGGGCACCGGGGAGCTGTTTTTT.

This clonotype was seen at least ten times. V gene TRBV12-3 or TRBV12-4 combines with J gene TRBJ2-7; TRBD2 aligns across 12 bases. The CDR3 covers 14 residues. V lost 6 bases to trimming and J lost 7 bases; unmatched junction nucleotides: 7. CDR3 residues: CASSKGLAGTEQYF. The CDR3 region has the DNA TGTGCCAGCAGCAAAGGACTAGCGGGAACTGAGCAGTACTTC.

This clonotype was found many times. The chain carries TRBV5-1 and TRBJ1-1; tentatively, D is TRBD1 (6 bases). This CDR3 has 16 residues. From germline, CDR1 is SGHRS and CDR2 YFSETQ. V lost 7 bases, J lost 0 bases, and 19 bases lay in between. The DNA for the CDR3 is TGCGCCAGCTGCGATGGGGGGACACCCATGAACACTGAAGCTTTCTTT. Translating it yields CASCDGGTPMNTEAFF.

In its sample, this clonotype was seen many times. V and J are TRBV13 and TRBJ1-2; no clear D gene. CDR3 length: 14 amino acids. V was cut by 2 bases and J by 3 bases, with 10 bases left in between. Germline V CDR1 and CDR2: PRHDT, FYEKMQ (reference sequence). The CDR3 here is CASSLRESDYGYTF. As DNA, the CDR3 is TGTGCCAGCAGCTTAAGGGAGTCGGACTATGGCTACACCTTC.